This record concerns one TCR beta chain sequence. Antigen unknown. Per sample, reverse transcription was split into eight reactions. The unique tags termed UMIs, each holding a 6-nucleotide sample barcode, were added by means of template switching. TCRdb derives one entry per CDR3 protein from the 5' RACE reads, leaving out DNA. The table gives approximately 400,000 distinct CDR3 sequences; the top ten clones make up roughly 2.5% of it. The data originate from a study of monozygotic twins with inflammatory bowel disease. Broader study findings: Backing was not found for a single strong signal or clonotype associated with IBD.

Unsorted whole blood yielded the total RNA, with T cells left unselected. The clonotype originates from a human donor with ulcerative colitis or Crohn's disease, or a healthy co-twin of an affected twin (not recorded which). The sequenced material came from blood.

The CDR3 sequence: CASSELLFSGIQYF. The chain is built from TRBV6-1 and TRBJ2-5. This CDR3 is built from 14 residues. Germline CDR1 reads MNHNS; CDR2 reads SASEGT.